The clone carrying this T cell receptor beta chain occurred many times. The antigen is unknown. This sample is drawn from a study of T-cell memory formation after mild COVID-19. For the study at large: Largely donor-specific sequence clusters came from a couple of donors. Study-wide results and caveats: CD4+ contracting clones were mainly CM and EM; CD8+ ones, EMRA. Within pre-infection memory, some responding clones were found, suggesting cross-reactive memory joined.

A single record per CDR3 protein comes from TCRdb applying MiXCR to the 5' RACE reads. This table holds roughly 170,000 distinct CDR3 sequences, over 20% found once. The germline V gene has CDR1 MGHRA and CDR2 YSYEKL. V lost 1 base, J lost 6 bases, and 8 bases lay in between. The CDR3 has 13 amino acids. The receptor comes from an adult woman who had mild COVID-19 (a few samples of this study predate the infection). Cell type and time point are not known. The specimen sequenced was PBMCs or a T cell subset sorted from them (not recorded which). The V and J genes are TRBV4-1 and TRBJ2-3; the D is unclear. CDR3 nucleotide sequence: TGCGCCAGCAGCCAAGTCGGTTTGGATACGCAGTATTTT. Protein product: CASSQVGLDTQYF.